What follows are 15 T cell receptor beta chains derived from one specimen sequenced in a study of T cells in Graves' hyperthyroidism and ophthalmopathy. From RNA transcripts, TCR beta CDR3 regions were amplified. During a first-round RT-PCR of the TCR CDR3, the HTBI primer set was used. From the multiplex PCR reads, TCRdb called clonotypes with MiXCR, one entry per CDR3 protein. The sample holds under 400,000 distinct CDR3 sequences, roughly 25% seen once. The specimen was blood. These receptors came from a man aged 45-65 years with Graves' hyperthyroidism.

V usage is TRBV11-3 and J usage is TRBJ2-7; D not certain. Per germline, CDR1 SGHNT and CDR2 YENEEA. Trimming removed 5 bases from V and 4 bases from J, with 12 bases in between. The CDR3 sequence is 13 residues long. CDR3 in DNA: TGTGCCAGCAGCACACCGGAAGATTACGAGCAGTACTTC. It codes for CASSTPEDYEQYF.

This clonotype was found a few times. The V and J genes are TRBV30 and TRBJ1-2; no reliable D call. Germline lookup yields CDR1 GTSNPN and CDR2 SVGIG (reference sequence). This CDR3 comprises 14 residues. With 0 bases removed from V and 3 bases from J, the gap between germline ends came to 11 bases. CDR3 DNA sequence: TGTGCCTGGAGTGTGAAGGGAACACACTATGGCTACACCTTC. Protein product: CAWSVKGTHYGYTF.

This clonotype was seen ten or more times. The chain uses TRBV2 and TRBJ2-2; no reliable D call. The V gene's germline CDR1 is SNHLY and CDR2 FYNNEI. There are 13 residues in the CDR3. V shed 5 bases and J shed 6 bases, with 10 bases lying between them. The CDR3 here is CASSFHKPGELFF. Here the CDR3 DNA reads TGTGCCAGCAGTTTTCATAAACCCGGGGAGCTGTTTTTT.

This clonotype was observed once. The CDR3 sequence: CASSYGAEETQYF. In DNA, the CDR3 is TGTGCCAGCAGTTATGGAGCGGAAGAGACCCAGTACTTC. The chain combines TRBV6-5 with TRBJ2-5, with D possibly TRBD2 on 5 matching bases. V lost 3 bases to trimming and J lost 3 bases, with 8 bases between them. This CDR3 contains 13 residues. Germline V gene data show CDR1 as MNHEY and CDR2 as SVGAGI.

This clonotype has just a few counts. The chain joins TRBV20-1 to TRBJ2-7; D possibly corresponds to TRBD1 (5 bases). Germline loops: CDR1 DFQATT, CDR2 SNEGSKA (reference sequence). This CDR3 region has 12 residues. V dropped 3 bases and J dropped 1 base, with 7 bases sitting between them. CDR3 sequence reads: CSASKGSYEQYF. For the CDR3, the DNA is TGCAGTGCTAGTAAGGGGTCCTACGAGCAGTACTTC.

This clonotype was detected only a few times. J is TRBJ1-2 and V is TRBV10-3; 9 positions match TRBD1. Trimming at V came to 3 bases and at J to 5 bases, leaving 7 bases not matched to a gene. The CDR3 has 15 residues. Germline values: CDR1 ENHRY, CDR2 SYGVKD. CDR3: CAISEGDRDSYGYTF. Written as DNA, the CDR3 is TGTGCCATCAGTGAAGGGGACAGGGATTCGTATGGCTACACCTTC.

This clonotype came up many times. The junction differs from germline at one of its ends, possibly a read error. The chain couples TRBV7-7 to TRBJ2-3; the match to TRBD1 covers 9 bases. The CDR3 consists of 14 residues. Germline CDR1 SSHAT, CDR2 FNYEAQ (reference sequence). CDR3 residues: CASSFRQGADTQYF. Written as DNA, the CDR3 is TGTGCTAGCAGCTTTCGACAGGGGGCAGATACGCAGTATTTT.

The genes are TRBV9 and TRBJ2-5; 8 positions match TRBD1. V lost 4 bases and J lost 7; bases outside the gene matches: 9. CDR3 length: 14 residues. Germline CDR1 SGDLS, CDR2 YYNGEE. Here the CDR3 DNA reads TGTGCCAGCAGCACAGGGACAGGCCAACTGACCCAGTACTTC. It specifies CASSTGTGQLTQYF.

The chain employs TRBV7-9 and TRBJ1-1, with unresolved D. Per germline, CDR1 SEHNR and CDR2 FQNEAQ (reference sequence). V lost 6 bases and J 6 bases, leaving 14 bases between the germline ends. The CDR3 spans 13 residues. The chain's CDR3 is CASSFPETPEAFF. In DNA, the CDR3 is TGTGCCAGCAGTTTTCCGGAGACGCCTGAAGCTTTCTTT.

The chain combines TRBV30 with TRBJ1-6; tentatively, D is TRBD1 (6 bases). This CDR3 region has 14 residues. V lost 8 bases, J lost 9 bases, and 20 bases lay in between. CDR1 GTSNPN and CDR2 SVGIG come from the germline V gene (reference sequence). The CDR3 region is CAGTIPGIGSPLHF. The CDR3 DNA reads as TGTGCCGGGACAATTCCGGGGATAGGTTCACCCCTCCACTTT. Combining the CDR3 with reference TRBV30 and TRBJ1-6 gives the whole variable domain SQTIHQWPATLVQPVGSPLSLECTVEGTSNPNLYWYRQAAGRGLQLLFYSVGIGQISSEVPQNLSASRPQDRQFILSSKKLLLSDSGFYLCAGTIPGIGSPLHFGNGTRLTVT.

A single count supports this clonotype. The V and J genes are TRBV28 and TRBJ2-5, with D perhaps matching TRBD1 (5 bases). This CDR3 has 14 residues. The germline V gene has CDR1 MDHEN and CDR2 SYDVKM. Trimming removed 4 bases from V and 2 bases from J, with 11 bases in between. CDR3: CASSSPDRQETQYF. CDR3 in DNA: TGTGCCAGCAGTTCCCCTGACAGACAAGAGACCCAGTACTTC.

This clonotype was seen more than once but under ten times. The V call is TRBV6-2 or TRBV6-3, the J call TRBJ1-1, with 7 bases identical to TRBD1. The CDR3 spans 16 residues. Germline CDR1 and CDR2: MNHEY and SVGEGT. J gave up 1 base and V 7 bases, and 12 bases lay outside the gene matches. Here the CDR3 DNA reads TGTGCCAGCATTCAAGCCCTACAGGGGAAGAACACTGAAGCTTTCTTT. This encodes CASIQALQGKNTEAFF.

The rearrangement uses TRBV20-1 and TRBJ2-1; 12 nucleotides line up with TRBD2. Germline V CDR1 and CDR2: DFQATT, SNEGSKA (reference sequence). The trim removed 5 bases at V and 6 bases at J, leaving 5 bases unmatched. This CDR3 has 14 amino acids. CDR3: CSAGLAGSANEQFF. The DNA of the CDR3 is TGCAGTGCTGGACTAGCGGGATCTGCCAATGAGCAGTTCTTC.

With respect to this clonotype: This clone may be a read error of a much larger clone one base away. The chain employs TRBV24-1 and TRBJ2-5, with D perhaps matching TRBD2 (5 bases). V gave up 5 bases and J gave up 6 bases, with 9 bases separating them. Germline V gene data show CDR1 as KGHDR and CDR2 as SFDVKD. The CDR3 is made up of 12 amino acids. For the CDR3, the DNA is TGTGCCACCAGTGTCGGAGGACAGACCCAGTACTTC. Residues: CATSVGGQTQYF.

The chain is built from TRBV30 and TRBJ1-4; TRBD1 matches 10 bases. CDR3 length: 14 amino acids. Trimming took 4 bases from V and 7 from J; bases not matched to a gene: 6. CDR1 GTSNPN and CDR2 SVGIG come from the germline V gene (reference sequence). CDR3 sequence (DNA): TGTGCCTGGACCAGACAGGGGGCTTCTGAAAAACTGTTTTTT. It codes for CAWTRQGASEKLFF.